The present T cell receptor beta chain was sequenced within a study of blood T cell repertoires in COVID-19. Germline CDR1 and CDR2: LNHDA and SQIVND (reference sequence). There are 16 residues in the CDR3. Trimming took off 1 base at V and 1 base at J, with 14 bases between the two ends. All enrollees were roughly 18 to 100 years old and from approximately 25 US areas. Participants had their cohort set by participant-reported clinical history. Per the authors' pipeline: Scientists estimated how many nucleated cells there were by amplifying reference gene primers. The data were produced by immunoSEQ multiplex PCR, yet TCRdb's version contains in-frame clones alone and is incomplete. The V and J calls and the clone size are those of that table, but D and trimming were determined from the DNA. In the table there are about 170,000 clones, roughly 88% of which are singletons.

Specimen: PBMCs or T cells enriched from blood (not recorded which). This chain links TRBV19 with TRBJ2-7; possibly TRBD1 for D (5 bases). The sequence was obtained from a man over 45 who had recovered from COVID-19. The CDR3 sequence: CASSIGWQGVSYEQYF. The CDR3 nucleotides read TGTGCCAGTAGTATAGGCTGGCAGGGCGTTTCCTACGAGCAGTACTTC.